The clone carrying this T cell receptor beta chain has only a few counts. Its antigen is not identified. The CDR3 loop spans 15 amino acids. V was cut by 6 bases and J by 0 bases, with 15 bases left in between. Germline V gene sequence: CDR1 MNHEY, CDR2 SVGEGT. Every donor provided around 9.5 milliliters of peripheral blood. Total RNA extracted from each sample amounted to at least 6 micrograms. The data were obtained in a study of blood T cells in healthy people across ages. Study-wide points: Naive T cell percentage and TCR beta diversity correlated strongly. Unsorted PBMC input precluded a conclusive naive versus antigen-experienced comparison.

Combining a sample-barcoded 5' primer with a J-beta primer mix, a second PCR ran for about 7 to 12 cycles. One entry per CDR3 protein results from TCRdb running MiXCR on the 5' RACE reads. The sample holds approximately 800,000 distinct CDR3 sequences, less than 80% seen once. The origin of this receptor is a man aged 25-45 years in good health. The chain uses TRBV6-2 or TRBV6-3 and TRBJ2-7, with D hard to call. The sequenced material came from blood. The CDR3 DNA reads as TGTGCCAGCAGCCCCGTCCGGGCTAGCTCCTACGAGCAGTACTTC. Its translation is CASSPVRASSYEQYF.